This T cell receptor beta chain derives from a study of CD8 T cells in Susac syndrome. TCR beta sequencing covered blood CD8+ and CD4+ T cells. The RNA, roughly 0.5 to 1 ug, was put through reverse transcription using random hexamers. A single record per CDR3 protein comes from TCRdb applying MiXCR to the immunoSEQ multiplex PCR reads. Of 160,000 or so distinct CDR3 sequences in the sample, about 95% are singletons; the top ten hold under 0.15%. The germline V gene encodes CDR1 DFQATT and CDR2 SNEGSKA (reference sequence). The germline V and J ends were trimmed by 5 bases and 2 bases, with 13 bases remaining between them. CDR3 length: 13 residues.

The chain links TRBV20-1 to TRBJ2-7, with a tentative D call TRBD1 (5 bases). The material sequenced was CD8+ T cells from PBMCs. The receptor was isolated from a human donor with multiple sclerosis. CDR3 in amino acids: CSAGKTDTYEQYV. For the CDR3, the DNA is TGCAGTGCTGGGAAGACGGACACCTACGAGCAGTACGTC.